The entry below gives a single TCR beta chain sequence along with its context. Antigen unknown. The V end was cut by 0 bases, the J end by 0 bases, with 14 bases between. Looked up from germline, CDR1 is SGHDN and CDR2 is FVKESK. The CDR3 is made up of 17 amino acids. These data originate in a study of vaccination and CD4 T cells after COVID-19. Across the whole study: Overlapping SARS-CoV-2, HCoV-NL63, HCoV-OC43 and HCoV-229E spike peptides were used to stimulate cells.

Treatment denoted: roughly 11-day PBMC culture with coronavirus spike peptide pools or control peptides (ViraFEST assay). Some 2 million PBMCs were grown per well alongside 7.5 to 10 IU/ml IL-2 and roughly 9.3 ug/ml peptide pools. The Oncomine TCR Beta short-read assay was applied to DNA of cultured CD4+ T cells. TCRdb fed the PCR reads into MiXCR, producing one record per CDR3 protein. This sample has some 8,000 distinct CDR3 sequences, with approximately 20% found just once. The sequence came from a human donor who had recovered from COVID-19. The rearrangement uses TRBV14 and TRBJ1-1; no definite D call. This specimen was CD4+ T cells from blood, cultured in vitro, taken after SARS-CoV-2 vaccination. The chain's CDR3 is CASSQEIGSLMNTEAFF. The CDR3 DNA is TGTGCCAGCAGCCAAGAGATCGGTTCCCTGATGAACACTGAAGCTTTCTTT.